Listed below are T cell receptor beta chains from one sample, sequenced in a study of long-term antiretroviral therapy in people with HIV. The protocol was immunoSEQ multiplex PCR, while the TCRdb copy is restricted to in-frame clones and leaves out a portion. The sample lists about 30,000 clones; 95% were seen once. The sample here was unsorted PBMCs, taken 5.3 years after starting antiretroviral therapy. The receptors derive from a man younger than 45 with HIV. CDR3s include the opening cysteine and the closing phenylalanine or tryptophan. A D gene is named only where the DNA matches it firmly. Clone size is shown for a subset of rows, as once, few, many or a class of expanded clone.

clone_size | d_call | j_call | v_call | cdr3_length | cdr3_aa | cdr3_nt
once | NA | TRBJ1-3 | TRBV30 | 16 | CAWSRVEGTSGNTIYF | TGTGCCTGGAGTAGGGTTGAGGGCACCTCTGGAAACACCATATATTTT
NA | NA | TRBJ2-2 | TRBV28 | 14 | CALGTAGNTGELFF | TGTGCCCTTGGGACAGCGGGAAACACCGGGGAGCTGTTTTTT
NA | TRBD1 | TRBJ2-7 | TRBV28 | 15 | CASSRQGATSYEQYF | TGTGCCAGCAGCCGACAGGGAGCCACCTCCTACGAGCAGTACTTC
NA | NA | TRBJ1-5 | TRBV27 | 16 | CASSSLGQGIDQPQHF | TGTGCCAGCAGTTCCCTCGGGCAGGGTATCGATCAGCCCCAGCATTTT
NA | NA | TRBJ1-1 | TRBV5-4 | 16 | CASSSGGTGQYTEAFF | TGTGCCAGCAGCTCGGGAGGCACCGGTCAGTACACTGAAGCTTTCTTT
NA | TRBD2 | TRBJ2-4 | TRBV6-1 | 16 | CASSESPGTGGNIQYF | TGTGCCAGCAGTGAAAGTCCCGGGACGGGGGGAAACATTCAGTACTTC
NA | NA | TRBJ2-5 | TRBV4-1 | 12 | CASSQDTETQYF | TGCGCCAGCAGCCAAGATACGGAGACCCAGTACTTC
NA | NA | TRBJ2-7 | TRBV2 | 15 | CASSEANYVAYEQYF | TGTGCCAGCAGTGAAGCGAATTACGTTGCCTACGAGCAGTACTTC
NA | NA | TRBJ2-3 | TRBV21-1 | 13 | CASSNGDADTQYF | TGTGCCAGCAGCAATGGGGACGCCGATACGCAGTATTTT
NA | NA | TRBJ1-4 | TRBV5-1 | 14 | CASSLAATNEKLFF | TGCGCCAGCAGCTTGGCAGCAACTAATGAAAAACTGTTTTTT
NA | NA | TRBJ2-1 | TRBV11-2 | 13 | CASSLGYGGEQFF | TGTGCCAGCAGCTTAGGGTACGGTGGTGAGCAGTTCTTC